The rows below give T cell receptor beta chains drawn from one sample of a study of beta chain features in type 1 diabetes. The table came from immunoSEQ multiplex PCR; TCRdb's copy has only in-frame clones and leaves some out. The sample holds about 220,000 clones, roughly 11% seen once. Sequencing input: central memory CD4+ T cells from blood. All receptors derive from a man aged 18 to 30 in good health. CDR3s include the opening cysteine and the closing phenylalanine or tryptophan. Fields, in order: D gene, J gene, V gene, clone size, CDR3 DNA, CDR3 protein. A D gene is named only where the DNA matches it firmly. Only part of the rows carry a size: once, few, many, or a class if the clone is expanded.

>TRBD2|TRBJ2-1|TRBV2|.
TGTGCCAGCAAACTAGCGAAAGACAATGAGCAGTTCTTC
CASKLAKDNEQFF
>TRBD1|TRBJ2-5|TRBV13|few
TGTGCCAGCACCTTGGACAGGGGGCGAGAGACCCAGTACTTC
CASTLDRGRETQYF
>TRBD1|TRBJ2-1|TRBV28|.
TGTGCCAGCAGTAGCACAGGGGGTGAGCAGTTCTTC
CASSSTGGEQFF
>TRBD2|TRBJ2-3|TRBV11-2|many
TGTGCCAGCAGCCCCTGGGGGACTAGCGCAGATACGCAGTATTTT
CASSPWGTSADTQYF
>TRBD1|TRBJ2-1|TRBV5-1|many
TGCGCCAGCAGCGGATCGACAGGGTGGAATGAGCAGTTCTTC
CASSGSTGWNEQFF
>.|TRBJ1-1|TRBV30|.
TGTGCCTGGAGTGTGGTTGGGAACACTGAAGCTTTCTTT
CAWSVVGNTEAFF
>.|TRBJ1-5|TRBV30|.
TGTGCCTGGAGCGATATAGACAGAAGTCAGCCCCAGCATTTT
CAWSDIDRSQPQHF
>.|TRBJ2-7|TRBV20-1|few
TGCAGTGCTCTGTACGCCGAGCAGTACTTC
CSALYAEQYF
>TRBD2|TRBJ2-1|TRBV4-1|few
TGCGCCAGCAGCCCTCCGGGACTAGCGGGAAGTGAGCAGTTCTTC
CASSPPGLAGSEQFF
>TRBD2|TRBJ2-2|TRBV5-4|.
TGTGCCAGCACCAAAGCGGGAGTGGACACCGGGGAGCTGTTTTTT
CASTKAGVDTGELFF
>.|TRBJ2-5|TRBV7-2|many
TGTGCCAGCAGCTTAAATGAAGAGACCCAGTACTTC
CASSLNEETQYF
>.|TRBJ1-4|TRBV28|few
TGTGCCAGCAGTTGGGGACTCCAGGTGCCCAATGAAAAACTGTTTTTT
CASSWGLQVPNEKLFF
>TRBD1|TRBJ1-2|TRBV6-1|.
TGTGCCAGCAGTGAAAGGGACAGGGCGTATGGCTACACCTTC
CASSERDRAYGYTF
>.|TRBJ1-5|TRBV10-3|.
TGTGCCATCAGTGCCTCGACCGATCAGCCCCAGCATTTT
CAISASTDQPQHF
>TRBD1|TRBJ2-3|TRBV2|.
TGTGCCAGCAGTGACCAGGGACAGGGTGGAGATACGCAGTATTTT
CASSDQGQGGDTQYF
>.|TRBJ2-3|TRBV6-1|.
TGTGCCAGCAGTGAAAGCTGGCGCCAGGAAGGAGATACGCAGTATTTT
CASSESWRQEGDTQYF
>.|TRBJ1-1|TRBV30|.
TGTGCCTGGGGTCAGGGAGGGGGCACTGAAGCTTTCTTT
CAWGQGGGTEAFF
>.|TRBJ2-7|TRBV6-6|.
TGTGCCAGCAGTTCCTTAAGCTACAGGCCCGAGCAGTACTTC
CASSSLSYRPEQYF
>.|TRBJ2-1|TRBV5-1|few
TGCGCCAGCAGCTTGTGGGCGGCTTACAATGAGCAGTTCTTC
CASSLWAAYNEQFF
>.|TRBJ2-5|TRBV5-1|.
TGCGCCAGCAGCTTGCAGTTTAGAGAGACCCAGTACTTC
CASSLQFRETQYF
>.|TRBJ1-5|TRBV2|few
TGTGCCAGCAGTGACTCGCTCAGGATAAGGGGCAATCAGCCCCAGCATTTT
CASSDSLRIRGNQPQHF
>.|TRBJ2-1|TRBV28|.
TGTGCCAGCAGTTTAAGGAATGAGCAGTTCTTC
CASSLRNEQFF
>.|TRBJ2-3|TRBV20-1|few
TGCAGTGCGCCGACGGGGGATACGCAGTATTTT
CSAPTGDTQYF
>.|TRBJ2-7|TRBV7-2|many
TGTGCCAACCCGAGAGGGGAGCAGTACTTC
CANPRGEQYF
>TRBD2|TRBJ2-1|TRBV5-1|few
TGCGCCAGCAGCTTGGCATTTCGGACTAGCGCTTACAATGAGCAGTTCTTC
CASSLAFRTSAYNEQFF
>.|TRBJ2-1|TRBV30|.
TGTGCCTGGAAACCGATTTACAATGAGCAGTTCTTC
CAWKPIYNEQFF
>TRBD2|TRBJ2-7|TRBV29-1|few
TGCAGCGTTGAAGTGGATAGCGGGAGTTACGAGCAGTACTTC
CSVEVDSGSYEQYF
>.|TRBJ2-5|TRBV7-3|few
TGTGCCAGCAGCTTACAGGGTAGAGAGACCCAGTACTTC
CASSLQGRETQYF
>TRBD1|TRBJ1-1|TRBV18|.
TGTGCCAGCTCAAGTACCGGGACAGCGAACACTGAAGCTTTCTTT
CASSSTGTANTEAFF
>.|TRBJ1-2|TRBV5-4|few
TGTGCCAGCGCGGCGAGGGATTATCGGGGCTACACCTTC
CASAARDYRGYTF
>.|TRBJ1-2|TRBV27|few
TGTGCCAGCACCTCCCGGACGGGAAACTATGGCTACACCTTC
CASTSRTGNYGYTF